This T cell receptor (beta chain) was captured by sequencing in a study of identical twins. Study outcomes and limitations: The analysis was cross-sectional rather than longitudinal within donors.

A note on this clonotype: What it binds is unknown.

The CDR3 has 15 residues. Trimming at V came to 8 bases and at J to 1 base, leaving 9 bases not matched to a gene. Germline-derived CDR1 and CDR2 are MNHEY and SVGEGT. Template switching added a universal primer binding site, and final cDNA carried unique molecular identifiers. TCRdb re-called the 5' RACE reads through MiXCR, storing one row per CDR3 protein. This repertoire shows roughly 480,000 distinct CDR3 sequences, 20% to 25% found once; its top ten account for around 3%. The sample also formed part of further work on T cells expressing NK-cell markers. This second study says: In five or six donors, dominant CD3+CD56+NKG2C+ clonotypes ranked among the top 10 CD8+ clonotypes.

The TCR was taken from a woman aged 18-35 years in good health. This chain joins TRBV6-2 or TRBV6-3 and TRBJ2-5, with 8 nucleotides matching TRBD2. The sequencing input was CD4+ T cells sorted from blood. The CDR3 spells CASGQAGVTQETQYF. The CDR3 DNA reads as TGTGCCAGCGGGCAAGCGGGGGTGACCCAAGAGACCCAGTACTTC.